This TCR beta chain was retrieved from a study of blood T cell repertoires in COVID-19. About the research overall: Samples representing acute and convalescent COVID-19 were sourced from the United States, Italy and Spain.

Recovered status applied to Cohort 3 donors who had two consecutive negative PCRs. It also applied to those with clearance or with symptom resolution. V lost 2 bases to trimming and J lost 6 bases; unmatched junction nucleotides: 4. This CDR3 spans 14 amino acids. Germline values: CDR1 KGHSH, CDR2 LQKENI. In the study's own analysis: It was from reference gene primer amplification that nucleated cell counts were estimated. Data came from immunoSEQ multiplex PCR; TCRdb stores just in-frame clones and leaves some out. The V and J calls and the clone size are those of that table, but D and trimming were determined from the DNA. The sample records about 230,000 clones, about 90% being singletons.

The chain uses TRBV18 and TRBJ1-2; 9 bases are a match to TRBD1. The TCR sequence derives from a man in his thirties or forties who had recovered from COVID-19. The sample taken for sequencing was PBMCs or T cells enriched from blood (not recorded which). CDR3 sequence: CASSPGGTGNGYTF. The CDR3 DNA sequence: TGTGCCAGCTCACCAGGTGGGACAGGGAATGGCTACACCTTC.